Described below is a single TCR beta chain sequence and its context. What it binds is unknown. The data were taken from a study of radiotherapy plus CTLA-4 blockade in lung cancer. Study findings and constraints: Tumor-derived TCR clones expanded in blood after radiotherapy plus ipilimumab.

Sequencing used immunoSEQ multiplex PCR; TCRdb keeps in-frame clones, though not all of them. The repertoire holds some 80,000 clones, with under 85% as singletons. Chemo-refractory metastatic non-small-cell lung cancer patients underwent focal radiation alongside CTLA-4 blockade with ipilimumab. The sequence derives from a human donor with non-small cell lung cancer who had stable disease on radiotherapy plus ipilimumab. The sample in question was peripheral blood, obtained from a patient treated with radiotherapy plus ipilimumab.

The DNA for the CDR3 is TGTGCCATCAGTGAAGGGACTGCTCGCGGCTACACCTTC. Translation: CAISEGTARGYTF. The V gene is TRBV10-3, the J gene TRBJ1-2, with D possibly being TRBD1 (5 bases). Germline CDR1 is ENHRY and CDR2 is SYGVKD. Trimming took 3 bases from V and 8 from J, leaving 13 bases between them. CDR3 length equals 13 residues.